Listed below are T cell receptor beta chains from one sample, sequenced in a study of OX40 agonist ivuxolimab in advanced cancers. The data were produced by immunoSEQ multiplex PCR, yet TCRdb's version contains in-frame clones alone and is incomplete. Found here are more than 60,000 clones, about 85% of them singletons; the top ten hold about 1%. The sample here was CD4+ or CD8+ T cells sorted from blood, taken in a trial of the OX40 agonist ivuxolimab. The receptors here all came from an adult with an advanced solid tumor such as melanoma, head and neck, liver or kidney cancer. CDR3s include the opening cysteine and the closing phenylalanine or tryptophan.

TRBV11-2	TRBJ2-1	CASSLPSVVSPYNEQFF
TRBV27	TRBJ2-7	CASSWTSGAYEQYF
TRBV2	TRBJ2-5	CASSERPTQETQYF
TRBV29-1	TRBJ2-7	CSVASIQGLPYEQYF
TRBV11-3	TRBJ2-3	CASSLEQGAISTDTQYF
TRBV7-3	TRBJ1-1	CASSDMLGALNTEAFF
TRBV15	TRBJ2-4	CATSGYPLAKNIQYF
TRBV28	TRBJ2-4	CASLPGQGRIAKNIQYF
TRBV7-3	TRBJ2-5	CASSLGSQETQYF
TRBV7-8	-	CASSSLSGTSGVFSYEQYF
TRBV6-1	TRBJ1-1	CASSADWLEAFF
TRBV15	TRBJ2-3	CATSREGDTQYF
TRBV18	TRBJ2-7	CASSQRGTSYEQYF
TRBV10-3	TRBJ1-3	CAISDRTGGNTIYF
TRBV11-2	TRBJ2-4	CASAGTVKNIQYF
TRBV18	TRBJ1-5	CASSPRGRTVSNQPQHF
TRBV6-5	TRBJ2-2	CASSPTQANTGGLFF
TRBV5-1	TRBJ2-1	CASSHGQGGNEQFF
TRBV5-4	TRBJ2-3	CASSPAGQGAYTQYF
TRBV6-4	TRBJ2-1	CASSDEGMAPNEQFF
TRBV6-5	TRBJ1-1	CASSRQGTEAFF